Listed here are 28 T cell receptor beta chains from one sample, sequenced in a study of blood T cell repertoires in COVID-19. TCRdb keeps only in-frame clones here, not all; method: immunoSEQ multiplex PCR. The table records 150,000 to 200,000 clones, around 90% of them present only once. The sequenced material came from peripheral blood. These receptors originate from a man aged 55-75 years with active or convalescent COVID-19.

This chain connects TRBV7-2 to TRBJ2-3; D is unclear. Trimming removed 1 base at V and 10 bases at J, with 9 bases between. Per the germline V gene, CDR1 is SGHTA and CDR2 is FQGNSA. The CDR3 is 12 residues long. CDR3 DNA sequence: TGTGCCAGCAGCTTAGATTTAAACTCGCAGTATTTT. The encoded protein is CASSLDLNSQYF.

The chain links TRBV6-1 to TRBJ1-3; TRBD1 matches 7 bases. Germline CDR1 MNHNS, CDR2 SASEGT. The CDR3 runs to 20 residues. The J segment lost 2 bases and the V segment lost 0 bases, leaving 16 bases of the junction unmatched. The DNA of the CDR3 is TGTGCCAGCAGTGAAGCGCTTCCGGCTCAAAACAGGGGAACTGGAAACACCATATATTTT. Its translation is CASSEALPAQNRGTGNTIYF.

The chain's CDR3 is CASSQGWTSTDTQYF. CDR3 sequence (DNA): TGTGCCAGCAGCCAAGGATGGACTAGCACAGATACGCAGTATTTT. The V and J genes are TRBV3-1 (or the pseudogene TRBV3-2) and TRBJ2-3; D may be TRBD2 (5 bases). This CDR3 is 15 amino acids long. Germline V CDR1 and CDR2: LGHDT, YNNKEL (reference sequence). V lost 1 base and J 0 bases, leaving 8 bases between the germline ends.

The gene calls are TRBV5-8 and TRBJ2-1; TRBD2 matches at 13 bases. Germline trimming cut 2 bases from V and 7 bases from J; bases unmatched to any gene: 9. From germline, CDR1 is SGHTS and CDR2 YDEGEE. The CDR3 loop spans 17 amino acids. The CDR3: CASSFPPGLAGWNEQFF. The CDR3, as DNA: TGTGCCAGCAGCTTTCCGCCGGGACTAGCGGGATGGAATGAGCAGTTCTTC. The full variable domain, completed using reference TRBV5-8 and TRBJ2-1, is EAGVTQSPTHLIKTRGQQATLRCSPISGHTSVYWYQQALGLGLQFLLWYDEGEERNRGNFPPRFSGRQFPNYSSELNVNALELEDSALYLCASSFPPGLAGWNEQFFGPGTRLTVL.

The chain carries TRBV7-9 and TRBJ2-7, with 8 bases identical to TRBD2. V was pared by 2 bases and J by 1 base, with 10 bases of the junction left unmatched. CDR3 size: 17 residues. Germline loops: CDR1 SEHNR, CDR2 FQNEAQ (reference sequence). For the CDR3, the DNA is TGTGCCAGCAGCTTACCCCTGACTAGCGCTCTATCCTACGAGCAGTACTTC. Encoded protein: CASSLPLTSALSYEQYF.

V and J are TRBV19 and TRBJ2-7, with TRBD2 matching 14 bases. With V trimmed by 5 bases and J by 3 bases, 3 bases remained unmatched. This CDR3 spans 15 amino acids. The germline V gene has CDR1 LNHDA and CDR2 SQIVND (reference sequence). Here the CDR3 reads CASSVGLAGDYEQYF. CDR3 bases: TGTGCCAGTAGTGTGGGACTAGCGGGAGACTACGAGCAGTACTTC.

The chain combines TRBV7-9 with TRBJ1-1, with D uncertain. This CDR3 spans 13 amino acids. Germline V lookup: CDR1 SEHNR, CDR2 FQNEAQ (reference sequence). V was trimmed by 5 bases and J by 7 bases, leaving 14 bases between them. CDR3 amino acids: CASSPPINGEAFF. The CDR3, as DNA: TGTGCCAGCAGCCCCCCTATAAACGGTGAAGCTTTCTTT.

This chain connects TRBV19 to TRBJ2-2, with TRBD1 matching over 8 bases. The CDR3 is 16 amino acids. Germline V gene lookup returns CDR1 LNHDA and CDR2 SQIVND (reference sequence). V lost 3 bases and J lost 7; bases outside the gene matches: 10. CDR3 nucleotide sequence: TGTGCCAGTAGTATGGACAGGGTTTTGTGGGGCGGGGAGCTGTTTTTT. Amino acids: CASSMDRVLWGGELFF.

This sequence joins TRBV29-1 and TRBJ2-2; D unresolved. The CDR3 totals 14 residues. From germline, CDR1 is SQVTM and CDR2 ANQGSEA. V was clipped by 3 bases and J by 4 bases, with 12 bases between them. The CDR3: CSVDVGPGTGELFF. The CDR3 coding sequence is TGCAGCGTTGATGTGGGCCCTGGCACCGGGGAGCTGTTTTTT.

The CDR3 here is CASSQSPTGLTLHF. DNA for the CDR3: TGCGCCAGCAGCCAAAGTCCTACAGGTTTAACCCTCCACTTT. The V call is TRBV4-1, the J call TRBJ1-6; the D gene is possibly TRBD1 (5 bases). The CDR3 sequence is 14 residues long. With 2 bases removed from V and 14 bases from J, the gap between germline ends came to 16 bases. CDR1 MGHRA and CDR2 YSYEKL come from the germline V gene.

With respect to this clone: This sample includes further DNA sequences coding for the same CDR3. The chain carries TRBV12-3 or TRBV12-4 and TRBJ1-1; D not certain. The V gene lost 1 base and the J gene lost 4 bases, with 7 bases spanning the gap. The CDR3 is 13 amino acids. CDR3 residues: CASSLGGGTEAFF. The DNA of the CDR3 is TGTGCCAGCAGTTTAGGTGGCGGCACTGAAGCTTTCTTT.

The chain combines TRBV6-5 with TRBJ1-1; TRBD1 aligns across 7 bases. Germline-derived CDR1 and CDR2 are MNHEY and SVGAGI. The ends lost 2 bases at V and 0 bases at J; junction bases unmatched: 6. The CDR3 has 16 residues. This chain's CDR3 is CASSYIRQGMNTEAFF. CDR3 bases: TGTGCCAGCAGTTACATTCGACAGGGAATGAACACTGAAGCTTTCTTT.

This clone was seen more than once but under ten times. The chain links TRBV27 to TRBJ1-1; TRBD1 agrees at 9 bases. Germline CDR1 and CDR2: MNHEY and SMNVEV (reference sequence). With 6 bases clipped from V and 6 bases from J, the junction kept 11 bases outside the gene matches. The CDR3 consists of 15 residues. This CDR3 reads CASRPSTGGGSEAFF. Written as DNA, the CDR3 is TGTGCCAGCAGGCCTTCCACAGGGGGCGGGTCTGAAGCTTTCTTT.

The chain carries TRBV18 and TRBJ1-2; tentative D call: TRBD1 (6 bases). The V and J ends lost 3 bases and 8 bases respectively, with 10 bases between them. The CDR3 spans 12 residues. Germline values: CDR1 KGHSH, CDR2 LQKENI. The CDR3 region has the DNA TGTGCCAGCTCACCCCAGGGGAACGGCTACACCTTC. This sequence encodes CASSPQGNGYTF.

The chain joins TRBV18 to TRBJ1-2; TRBD1 agrees at 7 bases. Germline V gives CDR1 KGHSH, CDR2 LQKENI. The J segment lost 4 bases and the V segment lost 5 bases, leaving 7 bases of the junction unmatched. The CDR3 has 14 amino acids. CDR3 coding DNA: TGTGCCAGCTCAAATAACCGGGACAGCTATGGCTACACCTTC. Its translation is CASSNNRDSYGYTF.

The V and J genes are TRBV9 and TRBJ2-3, with 9 bases aligning to TRBD2. Germline CDR1 reads SGDLS; CDR2 reads YYNGEE. J gave up 5 bases and V 2 bases, and 6 bases lay outside the gene matches. CDR3 length: 15 amino acids. DNA of the CDR3: TGTGCCAGCAGCGTTTTAGCGGGAGCAATAGATACGCAGTATTTT. It translates to CASSVLAGAIDTQYF.

The chain has TRBV21-1 and TRBJ2-5; the table assigns TRBD2, which was not confirmed against the DNA. TRBV21-1 is assigned pseudogene status. The CDR3 is 14 amino acids. The CDR3 region is CASSKGSRQETQYF. The CDR3 bases are TGTGCCAGCAGCAAAGGGTCGCGGCAAGAGACCCAGTACTTC.

The chain has TRBV19 and TRBJ1-2; D is unresolved. Per the germline V gene, CDR1 is LNHDA and CDR2 is SQIVND (reference sequence). V was shortened by 0 bases and J by 2 bases, with 10 bases between the two germline ends. The length of the CDR3 is 15 residues. Written as DNA, the CDR3 is TGTGCCAGTAGTATAGATGGTCAGGCCAACTATGGCTACACCTTC. Translated, it gives CASSIDGQANYGYTF.

The chain combines TRBV6-4 with TRBJ1-6; 9 bases fit TRBD1. Unmatched junction bases numbered 5, after V lost 8 bases and J lost 0 bases. CDR1 is MRHNA and CDR2 is SNTAGT in the germline V gene. CDR3 length: 16 amino acids. CDR3 in DNA: TGTGCCAGCGAGGGGACAGGGACCTCCTATAATTCACCCCTCCACTTT. Translated, it gives CASEGTGTSYNSPLHF.

V and J are TRBV7-9 and TRBJ2-7, with 8 bases that match TRBD1. The CDR3 runs 16 residues. Germline loops: CDR1 SEHNR, CDR2 FQNEAQ (reference sequence). Trimming at V came to 3 bases and at J to 4 bases, leaving 11 bases not matched to a gene. The CDR3 DNA sequence: TGTGCCAGCAGCTTCCGGAGTGGACAGGGTGGGTACGAGCAGTACTTC. It encodes CASSFRSGQGGYEQYF.

The rearrangement uses TRBV30 and TRBJ2-1; TRBD2 agrees at 13 bases. CDR3 length equals 15 residues. Unmatched junction bases numbered 4, after V lost 1 base and J lost 7 bases. Germline V gene lookup returns CDR1 GTSNPN and CDR2 SVGIG (reference sequence). The CDR3, as DNA: TGTGCCTGGAGTGGGACTAGCGGGAGACCGAATGAGCAGTTCTTC. Translating it yields CAWSGTSGRPNEQFF.

This rearrangement joins TRBV11-1 to TRBJ1-1, with 8 bases fitting TRBD1. V lost 5 bases to trimming and J lost 4 bases; unmatched junction nucleotides: 9. Germline V gene sequence: CDR1 SGHAT, CDR2 FQDESV (reference sequence). CDR3 length equals 15 residues. CDR3 nucleotide sequence: TGTGCCAGCAGCCCCGTTCAGGGGGCGCGCACTGAAGCTTTCTTT. This encodes CASSPVQGARTEAFF.

This chain links TRBV6-5 with TRBJ1-1, with 9 bases that match TRBD1. Germline lookup yields CDR1 MNHEY and CDR2 SVGAGI. V was clipped by 0 bases and J by 5 bases; unmatched bases: 7. The CDR3 sequence is 16 residues long. CDR3 sequence (DNA): TGTGCCAGCAGTTACTCTGGGGACAGGGTATTTACTGAAGCTTTCTTT. The encoded protein is CASSYSGDRVFTEAFF.

V gene TRBV5-1 combines with J gene TRBJ2-2, with a possible D match to TRBD1 (5 bases). The CDR3 covers 14 residues. Germline values: CDR1 SGHRS, CDR2 YFSETQ. With 2 bases removed from V and 4 bases from J, the gap between germline ends came to 9 bases. The CDR3 loop reads CASSFFTGTGELFF. The CDR3, as DNA: TGCGCCAGCAGCTTTTTCACAGGCACCGGGGAGCTGTTTTTT.

This chain uses TRBV7-2 with TRBJ2-5; D unclear. CDR3 length: 12 amino acids. V was clipped by 5 bases and J by 0 bases, with 4 bases between them. Germline CDR1 and CDR2: SGHTA and FQGNSA. CDR3 amino acids: CASSPYQETQYF. The CDR3 DNA reads TGTGCCAGCAGCCCGTACCAAGAGACCCAGTACTTC.

The chain links TRBV5-1 to TRBJ2-2, with D perhaps TRBD2 (6 bases). Trimming left V 3 bases short and J 1 base short, with 19 bases between. The CDR3 totals 18 residues. Per the germline V gene, CDR1 is SGHRS and CDR2 is YFSETQ. CDR3: CASSSPPWREGNTGELFF. The CDR3, as DNA: TGCGCCAGCAGCTCCCCCCCGTGGCGGGAAGGGAACACCGGGGAGCTGTTTTTT.

The V gene is TRBV27, the J gene TRBJ1-4, with TRBD1 matching over 7 bases. Per the germline V gene, CDR1 is MNHEY and CDR2 is SMNVEV (reference sequence). This CDR3 region has 16 residues. Unmatched junction bases numbered 12, after V lost 5 bases and J lost 6 bases. The CDR3 sequence: CASSRLSRTGDEKLFF. For the CDR3, the DNA is TGTGCCAGCAGTCGTTTATCTCGGACAGGAGATGAAAAACTGTTTTTT.

This clone was counted a single time. The chain recombines TRBV29-1 with TRBJ1-4; the D is unclear. Germline assignment: CDR1 SQVTM and CDR2 ANQGSEA. V lost 8 bases, J lost 0 bases, and 10 bases lay in between. This CDR3 has 13 amino acids. The CDR3 sequence: CSLYTATNEKLFF. CDR3 nucleotide sequence: TGCAGCTTATACACCGCAACTAATGAAAAACTGTTTTTT.